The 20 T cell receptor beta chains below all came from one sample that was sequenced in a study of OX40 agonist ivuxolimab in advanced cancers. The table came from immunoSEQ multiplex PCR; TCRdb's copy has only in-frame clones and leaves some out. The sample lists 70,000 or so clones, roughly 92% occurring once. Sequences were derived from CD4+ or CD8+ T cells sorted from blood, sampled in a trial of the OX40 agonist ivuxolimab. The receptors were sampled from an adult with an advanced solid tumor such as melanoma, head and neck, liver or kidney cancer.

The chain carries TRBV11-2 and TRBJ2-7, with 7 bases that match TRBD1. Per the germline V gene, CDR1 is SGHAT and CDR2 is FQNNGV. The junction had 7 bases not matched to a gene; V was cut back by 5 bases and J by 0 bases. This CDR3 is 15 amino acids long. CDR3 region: CASSIGTASSYEQYF. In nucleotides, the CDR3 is TGTGCCAGCAGCATAGGGACAGCGAGCTCCTACGAGCAGTACTTC.

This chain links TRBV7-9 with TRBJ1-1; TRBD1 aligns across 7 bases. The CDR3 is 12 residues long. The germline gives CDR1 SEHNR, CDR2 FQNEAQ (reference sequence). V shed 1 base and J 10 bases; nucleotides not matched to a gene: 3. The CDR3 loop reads CASSLGQGAAFF. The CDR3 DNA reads TGTGCCAGCAGCTTAGGACAGGGTGCAGCTTTCTTT.

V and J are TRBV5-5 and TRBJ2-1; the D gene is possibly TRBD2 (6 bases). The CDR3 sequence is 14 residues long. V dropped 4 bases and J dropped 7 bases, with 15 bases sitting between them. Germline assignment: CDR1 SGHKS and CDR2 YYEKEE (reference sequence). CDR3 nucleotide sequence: TGTGCCAGCAGCCTCCGGGACTTGTTAAATGAGCAGTTCTTC. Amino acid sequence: CASSLRDLLNEQFF. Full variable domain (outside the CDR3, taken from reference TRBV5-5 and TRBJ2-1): DAGVTQSPTHLIKTRGQQVTLRCSPISGHKSVSWYQQVLGQGPQFIFQYYEKEERGRGNFPDRFSARQFPNYSSELNVNALLLGDSALYLCASSLRDLLNEQFFGPGTRLTVL.

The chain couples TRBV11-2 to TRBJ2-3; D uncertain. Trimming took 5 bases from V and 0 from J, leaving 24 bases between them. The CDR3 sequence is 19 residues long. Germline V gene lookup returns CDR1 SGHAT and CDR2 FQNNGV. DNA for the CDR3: TGTGCCAGCAGCCAACTATCGGCGTGGTTTTTGGATAGCACAGATACGCAGTATTTT. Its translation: CASSQLSAWFLDSTDTQYF. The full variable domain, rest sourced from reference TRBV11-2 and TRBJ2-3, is EAGVAQSPRYKIIEKRQSVAFWCNPISGHATLYWYQQILGQGPKLLIQFQNNGVVDDSQLPKDRFSAERLKGVDSTLKIQPAKLEDSAVYLCASSQLSAWFLDSTDTQYFGPGTRLTVL.

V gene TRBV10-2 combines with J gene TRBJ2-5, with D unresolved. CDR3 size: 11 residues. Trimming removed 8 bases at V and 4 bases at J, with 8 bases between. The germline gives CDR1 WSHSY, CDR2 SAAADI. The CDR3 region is CASLEVETQYF. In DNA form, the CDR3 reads TGCGCCAGCCTCGAGGTAGAGACCCAGTACTTC.

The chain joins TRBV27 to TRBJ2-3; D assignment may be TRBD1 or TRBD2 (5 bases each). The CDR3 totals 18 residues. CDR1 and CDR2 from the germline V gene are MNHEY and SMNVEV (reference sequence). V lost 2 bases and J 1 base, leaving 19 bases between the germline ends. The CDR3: CASSLRWSTLGGTDTQYF. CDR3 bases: TGTGCCAGCAGTTTAAGATGGTCGACGTTGGGGGGCACAGATACGCAGTATTTT.

CDR3 in amino acids: CASSLQGSNSPLHF. The CDR3, as DNA: TGTGCCAGCAGCTTACAGGGAAGCAATTCACCCCTCCACTTT. The chain uses TRBV11-2 and TRBJ1-6, with TRBD1 as a possible D gene (5 bases). V lost 2 bases to trimming and J lost 7 bases, with 9 bases between them. The CDR3 consists of 14 residues. CDR1 is SGHAT and CDR2 is FQNNGV in the germline V gene.

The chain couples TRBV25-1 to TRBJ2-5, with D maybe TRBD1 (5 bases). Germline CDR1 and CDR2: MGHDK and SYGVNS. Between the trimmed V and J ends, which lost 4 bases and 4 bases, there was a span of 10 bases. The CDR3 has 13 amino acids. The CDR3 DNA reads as TGTGCCAGCAGTGCGAGTGGGGCAGAGACCCAGTACTTC. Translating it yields CASSASGAETQYF. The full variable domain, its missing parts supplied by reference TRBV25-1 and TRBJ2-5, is EADIYQTPRYLVIGTGKKITLECSQTMGHDKMYWYQQDPGMELHLIHYSYGVNSTEKGDLSSESTVSRIRTEHFPLTLESARPSHTSQYLCASSASGAETQYFGPGTRLLVL.

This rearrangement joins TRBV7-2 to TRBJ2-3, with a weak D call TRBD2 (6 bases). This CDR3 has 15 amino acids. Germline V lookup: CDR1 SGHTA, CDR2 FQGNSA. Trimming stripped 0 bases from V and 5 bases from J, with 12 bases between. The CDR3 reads CASSLAGGGVDTQYF. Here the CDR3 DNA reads TGTGCCAGCAGCTTAGCGGGTGGAGGGGTAGATACGCAGTATTTT.

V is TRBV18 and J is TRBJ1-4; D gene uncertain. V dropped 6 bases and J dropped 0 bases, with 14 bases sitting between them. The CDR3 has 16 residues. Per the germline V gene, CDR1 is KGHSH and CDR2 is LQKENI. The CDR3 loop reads CASSPADGATNEKLFF. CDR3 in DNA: TGTGCCAGCTCGCCCGCTGACGGTGCAACTAATGAAAAACTGTTTTTT.

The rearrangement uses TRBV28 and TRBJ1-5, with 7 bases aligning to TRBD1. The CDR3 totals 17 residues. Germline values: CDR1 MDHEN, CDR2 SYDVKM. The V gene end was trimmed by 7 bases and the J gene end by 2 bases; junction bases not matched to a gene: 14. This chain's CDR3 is CASKVPQGVIGNQPQHF. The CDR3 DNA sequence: TGTGCCAGCAAGGTTCCCCAGGGGGTAATCGGCAATCAGCCCCAGCATTTT.

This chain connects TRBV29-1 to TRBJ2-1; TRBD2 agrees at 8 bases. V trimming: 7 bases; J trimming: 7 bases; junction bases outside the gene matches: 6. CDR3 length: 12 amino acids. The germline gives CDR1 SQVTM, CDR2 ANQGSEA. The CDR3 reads CSATTSANEQFF. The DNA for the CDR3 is TGCAGCGCCACGACTAGCGCTAATGAGCAGTTCTTC.

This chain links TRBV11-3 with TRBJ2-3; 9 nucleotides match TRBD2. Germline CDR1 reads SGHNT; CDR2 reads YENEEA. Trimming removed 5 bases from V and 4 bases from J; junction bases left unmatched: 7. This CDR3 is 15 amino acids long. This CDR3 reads CASSLRRGRADTQYF. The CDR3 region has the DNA TGTGCCAGCAGCCTCCGTCGCGGGAGGGCAGATACGCAGTATTTT. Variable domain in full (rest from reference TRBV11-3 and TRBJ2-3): EAGVVQSPRYKIIEKKQPVAFWCNPISGHNTLYWYLQNLGQGPELLIRYENEEAVDDSQLPKDRFSAERLKGVDSTLKIQPAELGDSAVYLCASSLRRGRADTQYFGPGTRLTVL.

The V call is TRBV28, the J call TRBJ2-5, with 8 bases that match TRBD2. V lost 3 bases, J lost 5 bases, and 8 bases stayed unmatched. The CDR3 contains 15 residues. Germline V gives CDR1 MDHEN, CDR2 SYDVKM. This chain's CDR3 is CASSFSRGGGETQYF. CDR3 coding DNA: TGTGCCAGCAGTTTTTCCCGCGGCGGGGGGGAGACCCAGTACTTC.

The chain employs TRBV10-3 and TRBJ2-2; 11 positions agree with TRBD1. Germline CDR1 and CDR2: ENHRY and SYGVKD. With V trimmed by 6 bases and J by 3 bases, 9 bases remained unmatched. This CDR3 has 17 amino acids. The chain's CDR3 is CAISRGQGAGDTGELFF. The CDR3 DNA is TGTGCCATCAGCAGAGGACAGGGGGCAGGGGACACCGGGGAGCTGTTTTTT.

CDR3: CASRPPGGLFGYGYTF. For the CDR3, the DNA is TGTGCCAGTAGACCTCCCGGAGGGCTTTTTGGGTATGGCTACACCTTC. This chain uses TRBV19 with TRBJ1-2; D is unclear. Germline loops: CDR1 LNHDA, CDR2 SQIVND (reference sequence). Deletions cut 6 bases from V and 5 bases from J, with 22 bases between. This CDR3 contains 16 residues.

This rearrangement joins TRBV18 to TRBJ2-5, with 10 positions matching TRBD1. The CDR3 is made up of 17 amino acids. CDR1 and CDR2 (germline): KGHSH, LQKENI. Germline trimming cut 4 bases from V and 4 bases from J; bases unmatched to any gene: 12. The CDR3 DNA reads TGTGCCAGCTCACTGACCGCCGGGACAGGGGTCCCAGAGACCCAGTACTTC. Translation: CASSLTAGTGVPETQYF.

CDR3 amino acids: CASTLAGPDRGQFF. The CDR3 DNA is TGCGCCAGCACCCTAGCGGGACCCGACCGGGGGCAGTTCTTC. The chain carries TRBV10-2 and TRBJ2-1; 9 bases agree with TRBD2. CDR3 length equals 14 residues. Losses at the gene ends were 7 bases for V and 12 bases for J; bases not matched to a gene: 13. Germline loops: CDR1 WSHSY, CDR2 SAAADI.

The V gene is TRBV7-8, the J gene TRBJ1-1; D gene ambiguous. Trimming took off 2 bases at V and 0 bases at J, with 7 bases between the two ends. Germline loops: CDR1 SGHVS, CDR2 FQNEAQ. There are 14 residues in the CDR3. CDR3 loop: CASSLSDMNTEAFF. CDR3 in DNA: TGTGCCAGCAGCTTAAGTGACATGAACACTGAAGCTTTCTTT.

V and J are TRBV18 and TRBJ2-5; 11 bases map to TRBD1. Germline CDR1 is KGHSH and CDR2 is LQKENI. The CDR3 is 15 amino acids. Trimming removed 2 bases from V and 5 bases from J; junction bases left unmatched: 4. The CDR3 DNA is TGTGCCAGCTCACCAAGGGACAGGGGGAAGGAGACCCAGTACTTC. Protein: CASSPRDRGKETQYF.